This passage covers 17 T cell receptor beta chains from one sample sequenced in a study of spatial heterogeneity in lung cancer. The time point: sample taken at primary tumor resection. Unsorted whole RNA from tumor, nontumor lung or frozen PBMC underwent sequencing. TCRdb fed the 5' RACE reads into MiXCR, producing one record per CDR3 protein. In the table there are around 60,000 distinct CDR3 sequences, approximately 8.9% of which are singletons. The sample here was PBMCs, taken at surgery. The receptors derive from a female donor with early-stage non-small cell lung cancer.

The V call is TRBV9, the J call TRBJ2-5; 8 bases fit TRBD2. Germline V gene data show CDR1 as SGDLS and CDR2 as YYNGEE. The CDR3 runs to 14 residues. V shed 5 bases and J 1 base; nucleotides not matched to a gene: 4. The CDR3 nucleotides are TGTGCCAGCAGTAGCGGGACCATCCAAGAGACCCAGTACTTC. This encodes CASSSGTIQETQYF.

This clonotype was seen many times. This chain connects TRBV28 to TRBJ2-3; 8 positions match TRBD2. The CDR3 is 18 residues long. Losses at the gene ends were 3 bases for V and 0 bases for J; bases not matched to a gene: 11. Germline CDR1 and CDR2: MDHEN and SYDVKM. The CDR3 loop reads CASSFPNSGGLSTDTQYF. Here the CDR3 DNA reads TGTGCCAGCAGTTTCCCCAACAGCGGGGGACTGAGCACAGATACGCAGTATTTT.

The rearrangement links TRBV2 to TRBJ1-2, with 10 nucleotides matching TRBD1. The CDR3 totals 15 residues. The V segment lost 2 bases and the J segment 4 bases; nucleotides outside the gene matches: 4. Germline V lookup: CDR1 SNHLY, CDR2 FYNNEI. The CDR3: CASSEPGQGSYGYTF. CDR3 bases: TGTGCCAGCAGTGAACCGGGACAGGGGTCCTATGGCTACACCTTC. The complete variable domain, with remaining parts taken from reference TRBV2 and TRBJ1-2, reads EPEVTQTPSHQVTQMGQEVILRCVPISNHLYFYWYRQILGQKVEFLVSFYNNEISEKSEIFDDQFSVERPDGSNFTLKIRSTKLEDSAMYFCASSEPGQGSYGYTFGSGTRLTVV.

Ten or more counts support this clonotype. The V call is TRBV5-4, the J call TRBJ2-5; weak D call: TRBD1 (5 bases). Germline V gene lookup returns CDR1 SGHNT and CDR2 YYREEE (reference sequence). V was trimmed by 7 bases and J by 2 bases, leaving 12 bases between them. The length of the CDR3 is 13 residues. This CDR3 is CASRFRQQETQYF. In DNA, the CDR3 is TGTGCCAGCCGGTTTAGACAGCAAGAGACCCAGTACTTC.

This clonotype was counted many times. The V gene is TRBV29-1, the J gene TRBJ1-3, with 9 bases lining up with TRBD1. Trimming took 7 bases from V and 8 from J; bases not matched to a gene: 9. Per the germline V gene, CDR1 is SQVTM and CDR2 is ANQGSEA. CDR3 length equals 13 residues. CDR3 nucleotides: TGCAGCGCCGTCACAGGGGGCATAGACACCATATATTTT. It encodes CSAVTGGIDTIYF.

This clonotype occurred many times. The chain is built from TRBV6-1 and TRBJ2-1; 8 bases agree with TRBD2. Germline loops: CDR1 MNHNS, CDR2 SASEGT. The CDR3 totals 13 residues. V was pared by 6 bases and J by 8 bases, with 6 bases of the junction left unmatched. CDR3 in DNA: TGTGCCAGCAGAGATAGCGGGAAGGATGAGCAGTTCTTC. It codes for CASRDSGKDEQFF.

This clonotype was seen ten or more times. V and J are TRBV5-6 and TRBJ1-1, with a tentative D call TRBD1 (5 bases). Trimming shortened V by 1 base and J by 4 bases, and 8 bases separated the two germline ends. Germline V CDR1 and CDR2: SGHDT, YYEEEE. The CDR3 has 13 residues. The CDR3 here is CASSLSGITEAFF. DNA of the CDR3: TGTGCCAGCAGCTTGTCAGGGATCACTGAAGCTTTCTTT. Together with reference TRBV5-6 and TRBJ1-1, the CDR3 gives the full variable domain: DAGVTQSPTHLIKTRGQQVTLRCSPKSGHDTVSWYQQALGQGPQFIFQYYEEEERQRGNFPDRFSGHQFPNYSSELNVNALLLGDSALYLCASSLSGITEAFFGQGTRLTVV.

This clonotype was found once. V and J are TRBV7-9 and TRBJ1-2, with TRBD1 matching over 11 bases. Germline CDR1 and CDR2: SEHNR and FQNEAQ (reference sequence). The CDR3 runs to 14 residues. Unmatched junction bases numbered 7, after V lost 5 bases and J lost 8 bases. For the CDR3, the DNA is TGTGCCAGCAGCCCCGGGACAGGGGGAGAGGGCTACACCTTC. Amino acid sequence: CASSPGTGGEGYTF.

There are many counts of this clonotype. The chain has TRBV7-2 and TRBJ1-5; no clear D gene. The CDR3 spans 14 residues. Germline values: CDR1 SGHTA, CDR2 FQGNSA. Trimming pared 0 bases from V and 3 bases from J, leaving 6 bases between. Here the CDR3 DNA reads TGTGCCAGCAGCTTAGCTGGGCCCAATCAGCCCCAGCATTTT. As protein: CASSLAGPNQPQHF.

This clonotype was seen many times. This chain connects TRBV7-2 to TRBJ2-5; D remains unclear. The CDR3 sequence is 12 residues long. The V end lost 3 bases, the J end lost 2 bases, and 4 bases lay between the germline ends. Germline V gene lookup returns CDR1 SGHTA and CDR2 FQGNSA. DNA of the CDR3: TGTGCCAGCAGCTTTGGTCAAGAGACCCAGTACTTC. Protein sequence: CASSFGQETQYF.

In this sample, this clonotype turned up a few times. The chain couples TRBV7-9 to TRBJ1-1, with 8 bases that match TRBD1. V lost 7 bases, J lost 4 bases, and 11 bases stayed unmatched. Germline V gene lookup returns CDR1 SEHNR and CDR2 FQNEAQ (reference sequence). The CDR3 is made up of 15 amino acids. CDR3 DNA: TGTGCCAGCAACGCCGGAATAGACAGGGGCACTGAAGCTTTCTTT. Amino acids: CASNAGIDRGTEAFF.

This clonotype was picked up many times. The rearrangement uses TRBV7-3 and TRBJ1-1, with 8 nucleotides matching TRBD1. The CDR3 is 15 amino acids. The germline V gene has CDR1 SGHTA and CDR2 FQGTGA. V trimming: 2 bases; J trimming: 5 bases; junction bases outside the gene matches: 7. This chain's CDR3 is CASSLGRQGITEAFF. In DNA form, the CDR3 reads TGTGCCAGCAGCTTAGGGAGACAGGGGATAACTGAAGCTTTCTTT.

In its sample, this clonotype was seen many times. J is TRBJ2-1 and V is TRBV29-1; the D gene is possibly TRBD2 (5 bases). Germline values: CDR1 SQVTM, CDR2 ANQGSEA. CDR3 size: 13 residues. V lost 3 bases and J 5 bases, leaving 11 bases between the germline ends. This CDR3 is CSVELATNNEQFF. The DNA of the CDR3 is TGCAGCGTTGAGCTAGCTACTAACAATGAGCAGTTCTTC.

This clonotype was counted at least ten times. The chain uses TRBV20-1 and TRBJ2-3, with D perhaps TRBD2 (6 bases). Between the trimmed V and J ends, which lost 1 base and 4 bases, there was a span of 9 bases. Germline CDR1 DFQATT, CDR2 SNEGSKA (reference sequence). The CDR3 consists of 13 residues. The CDR3 sequence is CSARGDLADTQYF. CDR3 in DNA: TGCAGTGCTAGAGGGGACTTAGCAGATACGCAGTATTTT.

This clonotype showed up many times. The rearrangement joins TRBV5-1 to TRBJ2-7; 7 bases line up with TRBD2. This CDR3 spans 16 amino acids. V dropped 0 bases and J dropped 1; count of bases not matched to a gene: 7. The germline CDR1 and CDR2 sequences are SGHRS and YFSETQ. CDR3 region: CASSLERGGGSYEQYF. Here the CDR3 DNA reads TGCGCCAGCAGCTTGGAGAGGGGCGGGGGATCCTACGAGCAGTACTTC.

The V gene is TRBV20-1, the J gene TRBJ1-2; possibly TRBD1 for D (5 bases). Looked up from germline, CDR1 is DFQATT and CDR2 is SNEGSKA (reference sequence). This CDR3 region has 13 residues. V lost 4 bases and J lost 5, with 14 bases in between. CDR3 protein: CSATGDRGYGYTF. The CDR3 nucleotides are TGCAGTGCTACCGGGGACCGCGGATATGGCTACACCTTC.

This clonotype has a count of ten or more. The chain carries TRBV7-2 and TRBJ1-4; 8 bases fit TRBD1. The ends lost 5 bases at V and 7 bases at J; junction bases unmatched: 9. The CDR3 contains 15 residues. Germline loops: CDR1 SGHTA, CDR2 FQGNSA. The CDR3 reads CASSRATGGSEKLFF. In DNA form, the CDR3 reads TGTGCCAGCAGCCGTGCCACAGGGGGAAGTGAAAAACTGTTTTTT.